These 12 T cell receptor beta chains share one sample of origin, sequenced in a study of shared clonotypes between healthy human individuals. Measured with immunoSEQ multiplex PCR; TCRdb has only the in-frame clones, and not every one. The sample carries around 500,000 clones, 60% to 80% recorded once. The material sequenced was PBMCs. These receptors were taken from a woman in her 40s in good health. Some clones in this sample may be carry-over from other donors' samples.

The chain is built from TRBV4-2 and TRBJ2-7; 7 nucleotides match TRBD2. CDR1 and CDR2 (germline): LGHNA, YNFKEQ. V dropped 4 bases and J dropped 1; count of bases not matched to a gene: 4. The CDR3 contains 14 residues. The chain's CDR3 is CASSRRGGSYEQYF. The CDR3 DNA is TGTGCCAGCAGCCGGCGCGGGGGTTCCTACGAGCAGTACTTC.

The CDR3 DNA reads TGTGCCAGCAGTGAAGACGAGGGGTCGGGCACTGAAGCTTTCTTT. The encoded protein is CASSEDEGSGTEAFF. The chain carries TRBV6-1 and TRBJ1-1; D is possibly TRBD1 (5 bases). CDR3 length equals 15 residues. The germline gives CDR1 MNHNS, CDR2 SASEGT. Trimming took off 1 base at V and 4 bases at J, with 13 bases between the two ends.

The chain has TRBV7-2 and TRBJ2-1; 12 positions agree with TRBD2. The ends lost 6 bases at V and 9 bases at J; junction bases unmatched: 9. Germline assignment: CDR1 SGHTA and CDR2 FQGNSA. The CDR3 totals 15 residues. This CDR3 is CASSSRTSGISEQFF. The CDR3 nucleotides read TGTGCCAGCAGTTCCAGGACTAGCGGGATCAGTGAGCAGTTCTTC. Filled out from reference TRBV7-2 and TRBJ2-1, the complete variable domain reads GAGVSQSPSNKVTEKGKDVELRCDPISGHTALYWYRQSLGQGLEFLIYFQGNSAPDKSGLPSDRFSAERTGGSVSTLTIQRTQQEDSAVYLCASSSRTSGISEQFFGPGTRLTVL.

The sample holds one count of this clone. The CDR3 loop reads CASSDWDRNTEAFF. As DNA, the CDR3 is TGTGCCAGCAGCGACTGGGACAGGAACACTGAAGCTTTCTTT. The chain uses TRBV5-4 and TRBJ1-1; TRBD1 agrees at 7 bases. The CDR3 runs to 14 residues. CDR1 is SGHNT, CDR2 YYREEE, per germline (reference sequence). Trimming at V came to 4 bases and at J to 1 base, leaving 4 bases not matched to a gene. Full variable domain (rest looked up from reference TRBV5-4 and TRBJ1-1): ETGVTQSPTHLIKTRGQQVTLRCSSQSGHNTVSWYQQALGQGPQFIFQYYREEENGRGNFPPRFSGLQFPNYSSELNVNALELDDSALYLCASSDWDRNTEAFFGQGTRLTVV.

V usage is TRBV29-1 and J usage is TRBJ2-7; D is unresolved. This CDR3 has 13 residues. Between the trimmed V and J ends, which lost 5 bases and 6 bases, there was a span of 17 bases. CDR1 and CDR2 from the germline V gene are SQVTM and ANQGSEA. CDR3 DNA sequence: TGCAGCGTTAGTAACAGCGTATCGTCCGAGCAGTACTTC. Translation gives CSVSNSVSSEQYF.

V and J are TRBV2 and TRBJ1-2; no clear D gene. The CDR3 spans 12 residues. Germline V CDR1 and CDR2: SNHLY, FYNNEI. V lost 1 base and J lost 5, with 5 bases in between. The CDR3 region is CASSEERYGYTF. DNA for the CDR3: TGTGCCAGCAGTGAAGAACGGTATGGCTACACCTTC.

This clone was observed a single time. The chain carries TRBV10-3 and TRBJ2-5, with a possible D match to TRBD1 (5 bases). CDR1 and CDR2 from the germline V gene are ENHRY and SYGVKD. This CDR3 has 11 residues. Trimming took 10 bases from V and 5 from J, leaving 11 bases between them. In nucleotides, the CDR3 is TGTGCCAGCAGGGCGGAGGAGACCCAGTACTTC. It specifies CASRAEETQYF.

With regard to this clone: This CDR3 fails to terminate in the conserved phenylalanine or tryptophan, so it likely reflects a read error. The chain employs TRBV4-1 and TRBJ2-2; 8 bases fit TRBD1. Trimming cost V 0 bases and J 7 bases; bases outside gene matches: 4. CDR3 length: 15 amino acids. Germline lookup yields CDR1 MGHRA and CDR2 YSYEKL. The chain's CDR3 is CASSQDWGTGGELFS. CDR3 DNA sequence: TGCGCCAGCAGCCAAGATTGGGGGACAGGCGGGGAGCTGTTTTCT.

In its sample, this clone was seen a few times. This chain connects TRBV7-9 to TRBJ2-3; D uncertain. CDR1 is SEHNR, CDR2 FQNEAQ, per germline (reference sequence). V shed 0 bases and J shed 6 bases, with 16 bases lying between them. This CDR3 has 16 residues. In nucleotides, the CDR3 is TGTGCCAGCAGCTTAGCGGGTGGGGTGAGAACGGATACGCAGTATTTT. It specifies CASSLAGGVRTDTQYF.

A single count supports this clone. The chain has TRBV9 and TRBJ2-6; D possibly corresponds to TRBD2 (5 bases). V was trimmed by 1 base and J by 1 base, leaving 6 bases between them. Germline CDR1 reads SGDLS; CDR2 reads YYNGEE. The CDR3 is 15 residues long. In DNA, the CDR3 is TGTGCCAGCAGCGTACTAGCTTCTGGGGCCAACGTCCTGACTTTC. Amino acids: CASSVLASGANVLTF.

This chain connects TRBV23-1 to TRBJ1-4; 8 bases are a match to TRBD1. TRBV23-1 is identified as an open reading frame with a role that is uncertain. The CDR3 consists of 15 residues. Trimming took 0 bases from V and 8 from J; bases not matched to a gene: 5. Here the CDR3 DNA reads TGCGCCAGCAGTCAATCTGACAGGGGTGGAGAAAAACTGTTTTTT. Residues: CASSQSDRGGEKLFF.

The chain links TRBV5-1 to TRBJ2-5; D might be TRBD1 (5 bases). The better agreement between TRBJ2-7 and the DNA end casts doubt on the J call. This CDR3 is built from 12 residues. Germline V gene lookup returns CDR1 SGHRS and CDR2 YFSETQ. As DNA, the CDR3 is TGCGCCAGCAGGGACACCCAATACGAGCAGTACTTC. Translation gives CASRDTQYEQYF.